This TCR beta chain originates from a study of immune cell composition in non-small cell lung cancer. The normal lung sample lay at least 3 cm, and maximally far, from the tumour. Deletions cut 4 bases from V and 4 bases from J, with 11 bases between. The CDR3 consists of 14 residues. The V gene's germline CDR1 is SGHKS and CDR2 YYEKEE (reference sequence). Study-wide points: Adenocarcinomas with higher top tumour-associated clone frequency had more reactive TILs. Tumour TCR-beta clonality was not significantly tied to smoking pack-years. Tumour-reactive clones were not shown to match dominant in vivo tumour clones.

On this clone: The antigen is unknown.

Clones were sequenced by immunoSEQ multiplex PCR, and TCRdb holds only the in-frame ones, with some missing. The data contain roughly 5,100 clones, more than 70% of them singletons. The sample taken for sequencing was non-adjacent lung tissue. V is TRBV5-5 and J is TRBJ1-4, with D possibly TRBD1 on 6 matching bases. The source of this sequence is a human donor with non-small cell lung cancer. Some clones in this sample may be carry-over from other donors' samples. The CDR3 DNA sequence: TGTGCCAGCAGCGGGGACACCTATAATGAAAAACTGTTTTTT. Amino acid sequence: CASSGDTYNEKLFF.